These 2 T cell receptor beta chains originate from one sample sequenced in a study of OX40 agonist ivuxolimab in advanced cancers. Generated by immunoSEQ multiplex PCR, the TCRdb table keeps only in-frame clones and is missing some. The repertoire holds about 28,000 clones, with 86% as singletons. The material was CD4+ or CD8+ T cells sorted from blood, obtained in a trial of the OX40 agonist ivuxolimab. The receptors derive from an adult with an advanced solid tumor such as melanoma, head and neck, liver or kidney cancer.

The chain uses TRBV19 and TRBJ2-1; 10 bases line up with TRBD2. The ends lost 5 bases at V and 1 base at J; junction bases unmatched: 5. CDR1 LNHDA and CDR2 SQIVND come from the germline V gene (reference sequence). This CDR3 has 16 residues. CDR3 loop: CASSPLAGESYNEQFF. In DNA, the CDR3 is TGTGCCAGTAGTCCCCTAGCGGGAGAGTCCTACAATGAGCAGTTCTTC.

The chain combines TRBV19 with TRBJ2-7; the match to TRBD1 covers 12 bases. The CDR3 contains 14 residues. Germline values: CDR1 LNHDA, CDR2 SQIVND (reference sequence). Trimming removed 7 bases from V and 7 bases from J; junction bases left unmatched: 8. The CDR3 reads CASTTGTGGGEQYF. Written as DNA, the CDR3 is TGTGCCAGTACGACCGGGACAGGGGGCGGGGAGCAGTACTTC.